The TCR beta chain under discussion was sequenced for a study of patients and donors after allogeneic stem cell transplantation. Looked up from germline, CDR1 is MNHEY and CDR2 is SVGEGT. This CDR3 comprises 20 residues. Trimming at V came to 4 bases and at J to 0 bases, leaving 13 bases not matched to a gene. This clonotype was seen many times. TCRdb analysed the RT-PCR reads with MiXCR anew, one entry per CDR3 protein. The sample includes hundreds of thousands of distinct CDR3 sequences, 16% of them seen just once. V is TRBV6-2 or TRBV6-3 and J is TRBJ2-6, with TRBD1 matching over 9 bases. The sequenced sample was blood, either unsorted or a sorted T cell fraction (not recorded which). The clonotype comes from a human donor who was either an allogeneic HSCT recipient or a stem cell or donor lymphocyte infusion donor (not recorded which). It is not recorded whose cells these are; they may come from a transplant donor. CDR3 in amino acids: CASSFSDGQGSSSGANVLTF. Written as DNA, the CDR3 is TGTGCCAGCAGTTTTTCCGACGGACAGGGGTCAAGCTCTGGGGCCAACGTCCTGACTTTC.